These T cell receptor beta chains were read from a single sample in a study of early T cells in non-severe SARS-CoV-2 infection. Via MiXCR, TCRdb re-called the 5' RACE reads, giving one row per CDR3 protein. This table holds tens of thousands of distinct CDR3 sequences, about 12% found once. The specimen was whole blood. Every receptor here comes from an adult who was a healthcare worker with PCR-confirmed SARS-CoV-2 infection or an uninfected control (not recorded which). Both conserved end residues are part of each CDR3. A D gene is named only where the DNA matches it firmly. For some rows the clone size is stated as once, few or many, or as a class when expanded; others skip it.

d_call	clone_size	j_call	v_call	cdr3_aa	cdr3_nt
NA	NA	TRBJ2-4	TRBV20-1	CSAPAPWFEGTNIQYF	TGCAGTGCCCCCGCCCCCTGGTTCGAAGGAACCAACATTCAGTACTTC
NA	many	TRBJ2-1	TRBV12-3/TRBV12-4	CASRREPGNEQFF	TGTGCCAGCAGAAGAGAACCTGGCAATGAGCAGTTCTTC
NA	NA	TRBJ2-2	TRBV6-1	CASSETGRPPGELFF	TGTGCCAGCAGTGAAACAGGGCGGCCCCCCGGGGAGCTGTTTTTT
NA	few	TRBJ1-6	TRBV9	CASSVMDSSHSPLHF	TGTGCCAGCAGCGTGATGGACTCCTCTCATTCACCCCTCCACTTT
TRBD2	many	TRBJ2-7	TRBV29-1	CSTRTSGSYEQYF	TGCAGCACCAGGACTAGCGGGAGCTACGAGCAGTACTTC
NA	many	TRBJ1-5	TRBV27	CASSFSGPSNQPQHF	TGTGCCAGCAGTTTTTCAGGGCCTAGCAATCAGCCCCAGCATTTT
NA	many	TRBJ1-5	TRBV29-1	CSVAQGRGNQPQHF	TGCAGCGTTGCACAGGGTAGAGGCAATCAGCCCCAGCATTTT
NA	few	TRBJ1-1	TRBV12-3/TRBV12-4	CASRLRIGTPRGAEAFF	TGTGCCAGCAGGTTAAGGATTGGGACCCCAAGGGGCGCTGAAGCTTTCTTT
NA	few	TRBJ1-2	TRBV29-1	CSVQTDNYGYTF	TGCAGCGTTCAGACAGATAACTATGGCTACACCTTC
NA	many	TRBJ1-1	TRBV12-3/TRBV12-4	CASSFKGGFDTEAFF	TGTGCCAGCAGTTTTAAGGGGGGATTTGACACTGAAGCTTTCTTT
NA	NA	TRBJ2-3	TRBV11-2	CASSLDRGSAYTDTQYF	TGTGCCAGCAGCTTAGATCGGGGGTCGGCGTACACAGATACGCAGTATTTT
TRBD1	many	TRBJ2-7	TRBV19	CASSTAGTGLYEQYF	TGTGCCAGTAGTACCGCCGGGACAGGGCTCTACGAGCAGTACTTC
NA	NA	TRBJ1-2	TRBV10-2	CAARGVVDGYTF	TGCGCCGCAAGGGGGGTGGTTGATGGCTACACCTTC
NA	many	TRBJ2-5	TRBV4-2	CASSQDRGGSKTQYF	TGTGCCAGCAGCCAAGATAGAGGAGGGTCAAAGACCCAGTACTTC
NA	many	TRBJ2-7	TRBV9	CASSVELRRDPKQYF	TGTGCCAGCAGCGTAGAGTTACGGAGAGATCCAAAGCAGTACTTC
TRBD2	many	TRBJ2-1	TRBV10-3	CAISGWGGAGGEQFF	TGTGCCATCAGTGGATGGGGAGGGGCCGGTGGTGAGCAGTTCTTC
NA	NA	TRBJ2-3	TRBV7-9	CASSSPPILGPDTQYF	TGTGCCAGCAGCTCACCTCCCATACTGGGGCCAGATACGCAGTATTTT
TRBD2	many	TRBJ2-5	TRBV4-1	CASSQDGAGRMETQYF	TGCGCCAGCAGCCAAGACGGAGCGGGAAGGATGGAGACCCAGTACTTC
NA	few	TRBJ2-3	TRBV6-1	CASSEPSSMKDTQYF	TGTGCCAGCAGTGAACCTAGCTCCATGAAAGATACGCAGTATTTT
TRBD1	many	TRBJ1-1	TRBV7-8	CASSLQGVGTEAFF	TGTGCCAGCAGCTTACAGGGGGTAGGGACTGAAGCTTTCTTT
TRBD2	many	TRBJ2-1	TRBV11-3	CASSFQRETYNEQFF	TGTGCCAGCAGCTTCCAGCGGGAGACTTACAATGAGCAGTTCTTC
NA	few	TRBJ2-1	TRBV6-6	CASSLPPHREGSYNEQFF	TGTGCCAGCAGCCTTCCACCGCACAGGGAGGGCTCCTACAATGAGCAGTTCTTC
TRBD1	NA	TRBJ2-1	TRBV11-1	CASSEDRYWDEQFF	TGTGCCAGCAGCGAGGACAGGTACTGGGATGAGCAGTTCTTC
NA	NA	TRBJ1-2	TRBV5-1	CASSAVAVANYGYTF	TGCGCCAGCAGCGCAGTGGCGGTAGCTAACTATGGCTACACCTTC
NA	few	TRBJ1-6	TRBV16	CASSQSSNRNSPLHF	TGTGCCAGCAGCCAATCAAGTAACAGGAATTCACCCCTCCACTTT
TRBD2	many	TRBJ2-1	TRBV19	CASSGGTTRQGEERFF	TGTGCCAGTAGTGGAGGGACTACTAGGCAAGGGGAAGAGCGATTCTTC
NA	many	TRBJ1-6	TRBV29-1	CSGCCPLHF	TGCAGCGGTTGTTGTCCCCTCCACTTT
NA	few	TRBJ2-5	TRBV7-2	CASSLYAGTQYF	TGTGCCAGCAGCTTATACGCGGGGACCCAGTACTTC
NA	NA	TRBJ1-1	TRBV7-9	CASSLAALTLMNTEAFF	TGTGCCAGCAGCTTAGCCGCCCTCACACTGATGAACACTGAAGCTTTCTTT
NA	NA	TRBJ2-1	TRBV29-1	CSVDSWRGSVEQFF	TGCAGCGTTGATTCTTGGAGGGGGAGTGTCGAGCAGTTCTTC
NA	many	TRBJ2-2	TRBV7-8	CASSLKPPPLRGSGELFF	TGTGCCAGCAGCTTAAAGCCCCCGCCACTTCGGGGGTCCGGGGAGCTGTTTTTT
NA	NA	TRBJ2-3	TRBV11-2	CASSLVSDTQYF	TGTGCCAGCAGCTTAGTATCCGATACGCAGTATTTT
NA	NA	TRBJ1-1	TRBV24-1	CATTEGLNTEAFF	TGTGCCACCACGGAGGGATTGAACACTGAAGCTTTCTTT
TRBD1	NA	TRBJ1-4	TRBV2	CASTRTGAKNEKLFF	TGTGCCAGCACCCGGACAGGGGCTAAGAATGAAAAACTGTTTTTT
NA	many	TRBJ2-1	TRBV3-1	CASSRAGSSYNEQFF	TGTGCCAGCAGCCGAGCAGGGAGCTCCTACAATGAGCAGTTCTTC
NA	many	TRBJ2-1	TRBV20-1	CSARDPQSVRNEQFF	TGCAGTGCTAGAGATCCCCAGAGCGTACGCAATGAGCAGTTCTTC
TRBD1	NA	TRBJ2-1	TRBV5-4	CASSLDRAAAYNEQFF	TGTGCCAGCAGTTTGGACAGGGCGGCGGCCTACAATGAGCAGTTCTTC
TRBD2	many	TRBJ2-1	TRBV10-2	CASMIAGDNEQFF	TGCGCCAGCATGATAGCGGGAGACAATGAGCAGTTCTTC
TRBD1	many	TRBJ1-5	TRBV2	CASLGQAGDQPQHF	TGTGCCAGCCTGGGACAGGCGGGAGATCAGCCCCAGCATTTT
NA	NA	TRBJ1-2	TRBV19	CASTGSNYGYTF	TGTGCCAGTACCGGGTCTAACTATGGCTACACCTTC